The 14 T cell receptor beta chains presented below share a single source sample, sequenced in a study of human T cells and chemical hapten exposure. From the RACE reads, TCRdb called clonotypes with MiXCR, one entry per CDR3 protein. The sample lists roughly 60,000 distinct CDR3 sequences; approximately 7% were seen once. Time point defined: pre-sensitization, week 0. Treatment meaning: therapeutic diphenylcyclopropenone sensitization with weekly scalp DPC. The sequencing used whole blood, collected in connection with sensitization to the hapten diphenylcyclopropenone (DPC). These receptor sequences come from a woman younger than 45 with alopecia areata. Some clones in this sample may be carry-over from other donors' samples.

As to this clonotype: Being one base from a much bigger clone, this may be a read error. The rearrangement joins TRBV6-2 or TRBV6-3 to TRBJ2-2; D call uncertain. Germline CDR1 is MNHEY and CDR2 is SVGEGT. The CDR3 totals 12 residues. The CDR3 coding sequence is TGTGCCAGCAGTCGGAACACCGAGGAGCTGTTTTTT. It specifies CASSRNTEELFF.

This rearrangement joins TRBV10-1 to TRBJ1-1, with 9 bases aligning to TRBD1. The CDR3 sequence is 16 residues long. From germline, CDR1 is WNHNN and CDR2 SYGVQD (reference sequence). The V gene end was trimmed by 2 bases and the J gene end by 11 bases; junction bases not matched to a gene: 15. In nucleotides, the CDR3 is TGCGCCAGCAGTGAGGCAGGCTGGGGACAGGGTGGTCCGGCTTTCTTT. Its protein product is CASSEAGWGQGGPAFF.

Notes on this clonotype: An end of the junction differs from the germline gene, which may be a read error. The V gene is TRBV6-5, the J gene TRBJ1-2, with 9 bases that match TRBD1. This CDR3 has 14 amino acids. Germline values: CDR1 MNHEY, CDR2 SVGAGI. The CDR3, as DNA: TGTGCCAGCAGCCGTACAGGGGGCTCCTATGGCGACACCTTC. Encoded protein: CASSRTGGSYGDTF.

In this sample, this clonotype turned up a few times. J is TRBJ1-1 and V is TRBV10-3; D is perhaps TRBD1 (6 bases). CDR1 and CDR2 from the germline V gene are ENHRY and SYGVKD. CDR3 length equals 13 residues. Trimming pared 6 bases from V and 1 base from J, leaving 9 bases between. For the CDR3, the DNA is TGTGCCATCAGGGGGGCTGAGAACACTGAAGCTTTCTTT. Its protein is CAIRGAENTEAFF.

This clonotype was detected a few times. The DNA for the CDR3 is TGCGCCAGCAGCCAAGATTTAGGAACTCAGCCCCAGCATTTT. Protein product: CASSQDLGTQPQHF. The chain joins TRBV4-1 to TRBJ1-5, with D unresolved. The CDR3 is made up of 14 amino acids. V dropped 0 bases and J dropped 6 bases, with 9 bases sitting between them. The V gene's germline CDR1 is MGHRA and CDR2 YSYEKL.

This clonotype was found a few times. The rearrangement links TRBV14 to TRBJ2-3; D remains unclear. Trimming stripped 3 bases from V and 1 base from J, with 17 bases between. CDR1 SGHDN and CDR2 FVKESK come from the germline V gene. This CDR3 region has 17 residues. CDR3 nucleotides: TGTGCCAGCAGCCATAGAGGAGAGCTGTTTGGCACAGATACGCAGTATTTT. As protein: CASSHRGELFGTDTQYF.

At least ten counts were recorded for this clonotype. This sequence joins TRBV3-1 and TRBJ2-1; D ambiguous. The CDR3 has 15 residues. V was pared by 0 bases and J by 7 bases, with 13 bases between. Germline CDR1 LGHDT, CDR2 YNNKEL (reference sequence). CDR3 in amino acids: CASSQDIYGLNEQFF. For the CDR3, the DNA is TGTGCCAGCAGCCAAGATATATACGGGCTAAATGAGCAGTTCTTC.

This clonotype was detected ten times or more. The chain uses TRBV29-1 and TRBJ1-2; the D is unclear. This CDR3 region has 12 residues. Looked up from germline, CDR1 is SQVTM and CDR2 is ANQGSEA. V was shortened by 3 bases and J by 4 bases, with 9 bases between the two germline ends. CDR3 loop: CSVDSPSYGYTF. The DNA of the CDR3 is TGCAGCGTTGATTCCCCTAGCTATGGCTACACCTTC. The whole variable domain, remainder taken from reference TRBV29-1 and TRBJ1-2, is SAVISQKPSRDICQRGTSLTIQCQVDSQVTMMFWYRQQPGQSLTLIATANQGSEATYESGFVIDKFPISRPNLTFSTLTVSNMSPEDSSIYLCSVDSPSYGYTFGSGTRLTVV.

Comments on this clonotype: A read error may explain this, as a much larger clone is one base away. This chain connects TRBV6-6 to TRBJ2-3; D not resolved. The CDR3 sequence is 14 residues long. Per the germline V gene, CDR1 is MNHNY and CDR2 is SVGAGI (reference sequence). CDR3 sequence (DNA): TGTGCCAGCAATTACGGGTCTAGCACAGATACGCAGTATTTT. Its translation: CASNYGSSTDTQYF.

This clonotype was seen at least ten times. This rearrangement joins TRBV19 to TRBJ1-1, with a weak D call TRBD1 (5 bases). Trimming left V 3 bases short and J 2 bases short, with 10 bases between. Germline CDR1 LNHDA, CDR2 SQIVND (reference sequence). The CDR3 runs to 14 residues. CDR3 amino acids: CASSIGAANTEAFF. The CDR3 DNA reads TGTGCCAGTAGTATCGGGGCAGCAAACACTGAAGCTTTCTTT.

This clonotype was observed many times. The chain has TRBV12-3 or TRBV12-4 and TRBJ1-5; no firm D call. Between the trimmed V and J ends, which lost 5 bases and 5 bases, there was a span of 16 bases. CDR3 size: 15 residues. The CDR3 loop reads CASSSIDDYDQPQHF. Here the CDR3 DNA reads TGTGCCAGCAGTAGCATTGATGATTATGATCAGCCCCAGCATTTT.

This clonotype was seen repeatedly, ten times or more. V usage is TRBV5-1 and J usage is TRBJ2-7; 10 positions agree with TRBD1. This CDR3 comprises 18 residues. Germline V lookup: CDR1 SGHRS, CDR2 YFSETQ. V lost 0 bases and J lost 4; bases outside the gene matches: 13. CDR3: CASSLEVSKGQGLYEQYF. DNA for the CDR3: TGCGCCAGCAGCTTGGAAGTGTCGAAGGGACAGGGGCTATACGAGCAGTACTTC.

This clonotype was counted at least ten times. V is TRBV6-5 and J is TRBJ2-7, with D unresolved. With 0 bases removed from V and 2 bases from J, the gap between germline ends came to 14 bases. The CDR3 has 16 residues. The germline V gene encodes CDR1 MNHEY and CDR2 SVGAGI. CDR3 amino acids: CASSYSIPTRTYEQYF. The CDR3 DNA follows: TGTGCCAGCAGTTACTCGATCCCGACTCGAACCTACGAGCAGTACTTC.

This clonotype has at least ten counts. The chain links TRBV7-9 to TRBJ2-2; no clear D gene. There are 17 residues in the CDR3. V dropped 4 bases and J dropped 1 base, with 16 bases sitting between them. The germline gives CDR1 SEHNR, CDR2 FQNEAQ (reference sequence). This CDR3 reads CASSYKRGGLNTGELFF. The DNA for the CDR3 is TGTGCCAGCAGCTATAAGCGAGGTGGATTGAACACCGGGGAGCTGTTTTTT. The complete variable domain, with remaining parts taken from reference TRBV7-9 and TRBJ2-2, reads DTGVSQNPRHKITKRGQNVTFRCDPISEHNRLYWYRQTLGQGPEFLTYFQNEAQLEKSRLLSDRFSAERPKGSFSTLEIQRTEQGDSAMYLCASSYKRGGLNTGELFFGEGSRLTVL.